The next 4 T cell receptor beta chains were all read from a single sample in a study of T cells in Graves' hyperthyroidism and ophthalmopathy. Template material for amplifying TCR beta CDR3 regions consisted of RNA transcripts. With the HTBI primer set, the TCR CDR3 went through a first round of RT-PCR. MiXCR was run by TCRdb on the multiplex PCR reads, yielding one entry per CDR3 protein. The sample carries about 400,000 distinct CDR3 sequences, 15% recorded once. The sample consisted of blood. The receptors come from a woman in her 30s with Graves' hyperthyroidism.

This clonotype has ten or more counts. The chain joins TRBV7-9 to TRBJ2-5; D is perhaps TRBD2 (6 bases). CDR3 length: 16 residues. The germline gives CDR1 SEHNR, CDR2 FQNEAQ (reference sequence). V was trimmed by 2 bases and J by 1 base, leaving 14 bases between them. This chain's CDR3 is CASSLRVGGPQETQYF. CDR3 in DNA: TGTGCCAGCAGCTTAAGGGTGGGGGGACCCCAAGAGACCCAGTACTTC.

The gene calls are TRBV15 and TRBJ1-5; 7 bases match TRBD1. V dropped 0 bases and J dropped 3; count of bases not matched to a gene: 5. Per germline, CDR1 LNHNV and CDR2 YYDKDF (reference sequence). The CDR3 is made up of 16 amino acids. Here the CDR3 reads CATSRDQGGNNQPQHF. The DNA of the CDR3 is TGTGCCACCAGCAGAGATCAGGGGGGGAACAATCAGCCCCAGCATTTT.

The sample holds a few counts of this clonotype. This rearrangement joins TRBV5-1 to TRBJ1-6, with D perhaps TRBD1 (5 bases). The CDR3 runs to 15 residues. Trimming cost V 5 bases and J 7 bases, with 16 bases left between them. Germline V gene sequence: CDR1 SGHRS, CDR2 YFSETQ. The CDR3 region is CASSQHQGENSPLHF. Written as DNA, the CDR3 is TGCGCCAGCAGTCAACATCAGGGTGAGAATTCACCCCTCCACTTT.

This clonotype was counted ten times or more. The V call is TRBV2, the J call TRBJ2-7, with D possibly matching TRBD1 (6 bases). The CDR3 runs 15 residues. The germline V gene has CDR1 SNHLY and CDR2 FYNNEI. Trimming left V 3 bases short and J 4 bases short, with 16 bases between. The CDR3 nucleotides are TGTGCCAGCAGTGACCCCAGGGGACAACCTTACGAGCAGTACTTC. It translates to CASSDPRGQPYEQYF.